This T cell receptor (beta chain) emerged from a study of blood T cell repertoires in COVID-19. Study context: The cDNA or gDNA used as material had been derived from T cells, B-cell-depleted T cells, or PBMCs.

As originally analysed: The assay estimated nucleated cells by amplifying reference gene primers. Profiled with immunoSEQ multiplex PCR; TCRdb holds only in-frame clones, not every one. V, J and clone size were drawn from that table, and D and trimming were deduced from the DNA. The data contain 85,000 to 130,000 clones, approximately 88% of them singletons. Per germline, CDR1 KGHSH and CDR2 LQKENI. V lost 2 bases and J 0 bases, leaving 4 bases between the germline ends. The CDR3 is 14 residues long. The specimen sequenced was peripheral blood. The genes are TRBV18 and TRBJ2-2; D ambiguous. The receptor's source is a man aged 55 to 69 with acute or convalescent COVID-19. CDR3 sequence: CASSPTSNTGELFF. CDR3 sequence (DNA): TGTGCCAGCTCACCAACTTCGAACACCGGGGAGCTGTTTTTT.